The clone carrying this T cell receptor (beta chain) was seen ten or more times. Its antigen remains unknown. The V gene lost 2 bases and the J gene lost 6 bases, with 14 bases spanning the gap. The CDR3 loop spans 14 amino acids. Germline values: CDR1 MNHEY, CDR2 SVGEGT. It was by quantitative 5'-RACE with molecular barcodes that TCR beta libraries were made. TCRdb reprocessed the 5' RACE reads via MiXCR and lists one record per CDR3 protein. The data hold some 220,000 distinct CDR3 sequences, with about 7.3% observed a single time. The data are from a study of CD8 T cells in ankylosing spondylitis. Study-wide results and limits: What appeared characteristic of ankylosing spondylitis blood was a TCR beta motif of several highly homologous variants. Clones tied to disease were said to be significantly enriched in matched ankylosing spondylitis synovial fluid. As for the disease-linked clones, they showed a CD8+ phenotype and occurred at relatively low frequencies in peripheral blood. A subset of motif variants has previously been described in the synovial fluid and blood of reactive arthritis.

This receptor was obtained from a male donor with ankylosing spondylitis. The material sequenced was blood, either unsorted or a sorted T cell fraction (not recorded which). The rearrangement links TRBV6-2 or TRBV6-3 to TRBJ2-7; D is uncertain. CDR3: CASSYQGTVFEQYF. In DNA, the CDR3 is TGTGCCAGCAGTTACCAAGGAACAGTGTTCGAGCAGTACTTC.